These T cell receptor beta chains were read from a single sample in a study of Graves' ophthalmopathy and Graves' hyperthyroidism. TCRdb re-derived calls from the multiplex PCR reads in MiXCR, one entry per CDR3 protein. This sample has a few hundred thousand distinct CDR3 sequences, with roughly 18% found just once. Specimen: peripheral blood. The receptor set was obtained from a woman aged 18-29 years with Graves' ophthalmopathy. The CDR3 runs from the conserved cysteine through the conserved F or W. A D gene is named only where the DNA matches it firmly. Size values are once, few and many counts, or a class for expanded clones, and some rows have none.

J gene: TRBJ2-5
D gene: -
V gene: TRBV6-5
clone size: -
CDR3 DNA: TGTGCCAGCAGTTATGGCGGAAAGAACCAAGAGACCCAGTACTTC
CDR3 protein: CASSYGGKNQETQYF

J gene: TRBJ2-2
D gene: -
V gene: TRBV6-2/TRBV6-3
clone size: many
CDR3 DNA: TGTGCCAGCACCCCTAGGGGGGGACCGAACACCGGGGAGCTGTTTTTT
CDR3 protein: CASTPRGGPNTGELFF

J gene: TRBJ1-2
D gene: TRBD1
V gene: TRBV7-8
clone size: many
CDR3 DNA: TGTGCCAGCAGCTTGGACAGGGCAGGCTATGGCTACACCTTC
CDR3 protein: CASSLDRAGYGYTF

J gene: TRBJ2-7
D gene: TRBD1
V gene: TRBV7-6
clone size: many
CDR3 DNA: TGTGCCAGCAGCACCGCCGGGACAGGGCCCTACGAGCAGTACTTC
CDR3 protein: CASSTAGTGPYEQYF

J gene: TRBJ1-5
D gene: -
V gene: TRBV7-8
clone size: many
CDR3 DNA: TGTGCCAGCAGCTCCCCGAATCAGCCCCAGCATTTT
CDR3 protein: CASSSPNQPQHF

J gene: TRBJ1-5
D gene: -
V gene: TRBV7-2
clone size: many
CDR3 DNA: TGTGCCAGCAGTCTAAGGCCCTCGGATGCCCAGCATTTT
CDR3 protein: CASSLRPSDAQHF

J gene: TRBJ2-5
D gene: -
V gene: TRBV10-3
clone size: many
CDR3 DNA: TGTGCCATCAGTGAGGGGCCAGGTGCCCCCGGAGAGACCCAGTACTTC
CDR3 protein: CAISEGPGAPGETQYF

J gene: TRBJ1-6
D gene: -
V gene: TRBV9
clone size: many
CDR3 DNA: TGTGCCAGCAGCGTAAGCCCTCAGGGCGCAGGGGCGAAAACCCTCCACTTT
CDR3 protein: CASSVSPQGAGAKTLHF

J gene: TRBJ2-7
D gene: TRBD1
V gene: TRBV12-3/TRBV12-4
clone size: many
CDR3 DNA: TGTGCCAGCAGTTTAAATAGTCAGACAGGGAGGTACTTC
CDR3 protein: CASSLNSQTGRYF

J gene: TRBJ2-6
D gene: -
V gene: TRBV19
clone size: many
CDR3 DNA: TGTGCCAGTAGTGGTCAGGGGGGCCCGGCCAACGTCCTGACTTTC
CDR3 protein: CASSGQGGPANVLTF

J gene: TRBJ2-2
D gene: TRBD2
V gene: TRBV4-3
clone size: many
CDR3 DNA: TGCGCCAGCAGCCAGCCCCATTCGAGTAGCGGGAGTGAGTGGAACACCGGGGAGCTGTTTTTT
CDR3 protein: CASSQPHSSSGSEWNTGELFF

J gene: TRBJ2-2
D gene: -
V gene: TRBV5-1
clone size: many
CDR3 DNA: TGCGCCAGCCATGACACAGGGTACACCGGGGAGCTGTTTTTT
CDR3 protein: CASHDTGYTGELFF

J gene: TRBJ2-2
D gene: -
V gene: TRBV2
clone size: many
CDR3 DNA: TGTGCCAGCCGGAAACTAGGCACCGGGGAGCTGTTTTTT
CDR3 protein: CASRKLGTGELFF

J gene: TRBJ2-7
D gene: -
V gene: TRBV28
clone size: -
CDR3 DNA: TGTGCCAGCAGTCGCATCGGGGGAACCTACGAGCAGTACTTC
CDR3 protein: CASSRIGGTYEQYF

J gene: TRBJ1-5
D gene: -
V gene: TRBV2
clone size: many
CDR3 DNA: TGTGCCAGCAGGGTCATGGGAAGCAATCAGCCCCAGCATTTT
CDR3 protein: CASRVMGSNQPQHF

J gene: TRBJ1-5
D gene: TRBD1
V gene: TRBV6-1
clone size: once
CDR3 DNA: TGTGCCAGCAATCCCGGGACAGCATACAATCAGCCCCAGCATTTT
CDR3 protein: CASNPGTAYNQPQHF

J gene: TRBJ2-7
D gene: -
V gene: TRBV12-3/TRBV12-4
clone size: many
CDR3 DNA: TGTGCCAGCAGTTTCGCACAGAACTCCTACGAGCAGTACTTC
CDR3 protein: CASSFAQNSYEQYF

J gene: TRBJ2-5
D gene: TRBD2
V gene: TRBV18
clone size: many
CDR3 DNA: TGTGCCAGCTCACCGGGACTAGTTCAAGAGACCCAGTACTTC
CDR3 protein: CASSPGLVQETQYF

J gene: TRBJ2-2
D gene: -
V gene: TRBV28
clone size: many
CDR3 DNA: TGTGCCAGCAGTTTACTCGCGAACACCGGGGAGCTGTTTTTT
CDR3 protein: CASSLLANTGELFF

J gene: TRBJ2-6
D gene: -
V gene: TRBV7-3
clone size: many
CDR3 DNA: TGTGCCAGCAGCATCCCCAGCTCTGGGGCCAACGTCCTGACTTTC
CDR3 protein: CASSIPSSGANVLTF

J gene: TRBJ2-7
D gene: -
V gene: TRBV5-1
clone size: many
CDR3 DNA: TGCGCCAGCAGCTTGTTCCCGGGTACCTACGAGCAGTACTTC
CDR3 protein: CASSLFPGTYEQYF

J gene: TRBJ2-7
D gene: -
V gene: TRBV27
clone size: many
CDR3 DNA: TGTGCCAGCAGTTTGGGTGGCTACGGGCAGTACTTC
CDR3 protein: CASSLGGYGQYF

J gene: TRBJ2-7
D gene: TRBD2
V gene: TRBV13
clone size: many
CDR3 DNA: TGTGCCAGCAGCTTGCGACTAGCGGAATCCTACGAGCAGTACTTC
CDR3 protein: CASSLRLAESYEQYF

J gene: TRBJ2-7
D gene: -
V gene: TRBV6-1
clone size: -
CDR3 DNA: TGTGCCAGCAGTACCCAAGGAGGCGGTTACTCCTACGAGCAGTACTTC
CDR3 protein: CASSTQGGGYSYEQYF

J gene: TRBJ2-7
D gene: TRBD2
V gene: TRBV7-2
clone size: many
CDR3 DNA: TGTGCCAGCAGTCCTAGCGGCAGCTCCTACGAGCAGTACTTC
CDR3 protein: CASSPSGSSYEQYF

J gene: TRBJ2-5
D gene: TRBD2
V gene: TRBV24-1
clone size: -
CDR3 DNA: TGTGCCACCAGTGACCACGGCGGGAGGGTCCAAGAGACCCAGTACTTC
CDR3 protein: CATSDHGGRVQETQYF

J gene: TRBJ1-5
D gene: -
V gene: TRBV15
clone size: many
CDR3 DNA: TGTGCCACCAGCAGAGACGGGGGCAATCAGCCCCAGCATTTT
CDR3 protein: CATSRDGGNQPQHF

J gene: TRBJ2-7
D gene: -
V gene: TRBV27
clone size: many
CDR3 DNA: TGTGCCAGCAGTTCCTCGGTGGAGGCTTACGAGCAGTACTTC
CDR3 protein: CASSSSVEAYEQYF

J gene: TRBJ2-6
D gene: -
V gene: TRBV7-2
clone size: many
CDR3 DNA: TGTGCCAGCAGCTTATGGGCCCGGGACACCGATTTCTCTGGGGCCAACGTCCTGACTTTC
CDR3 protein: CASSLWARDTDFSGANVLTF

J gene: TRBJ2-7
D gene: TRBD2
V gene: TRBV7-8
clone size: many
CDR3 DNA: TGTGCCAGCAGCCCCGGGACTAATACCTACGAGCAGTACTTC
CDR3 protein: CASSPGTNTYEQYF

J gene: TRBJ2-4
D gene: TRBD1
V gene: TRBV7-2
clone size: many
CDR3 DNA: TGTGCCAGCAGCTCCTCAGGGGGAATTCAGTACTTC
CDR3 protein: CASSSSGGIQYF

J gene: TRBJ1-1
D gene: TRBD1
V gene: TRBV30
clone size: many
CDR3 DNA: TGTGCCTGGAGTGTCTCGGGACAGGGGAGTTACACTGAAGCTTTCTTT
CDR3 protein: CAWSVSGQGSYTEAFF

J gene: TRBJ1-2
D gene: -
V gene: TRBV6-2/TRBV6-3
clone size: -
CDR3 DNA: TGTGCCAGCAGTTATGGAAGAGACGGACGGGAGAGTACCTATGGCTACACCTTC
CDR3 protein: CASSYGRDGRESTYGYTF

J gene: TRBJ1-1
D gene: TRBD1
V gene: TRBV11-2
clone size: many
CDR3 DNA: TGTGCCAGCAGCTTTCAACCACCGGGACAGACGAACACTGAAGCTTTCTTT
CDR3 protein: CASSFQPPGQTNTEAFF

J gene: TRBJ2-7
D gene: TRBD1
V gene: TRBV30
clone size: many
CDR3 DNA: TGTGCCTGGAGTCTTCTAGGACAGGGGGTGCCCTACGAGCAGTACTTC
CDR3 protein: CAWSLLGQGVPYEQYF

J gene: TRBJ2-7
D gene: -
V gene: TRBV11-2
clone size: many
CDR3 DNA: TGTGCCAGCAGTACCACAGGGTCGAACTACGAGCAGTACTTC
CDR3 protein: CASSTTGSNYEQYF

J gene: TRBJ2-7
D gene: TRBD1
V gene: TRBV5-5
clone size: many
CDR3 DNA: TGTGCCAGCAGTCTCCGGACAGGACCCCTCGAGCAGTACTTC
CDR3 protein: CASSLRTGPLEQYF

J gene: TRBJ1-6
D gene: TRBD1
V gene: TRBV20-1
clone size: many
CDR3 DNA: TGCAGTGCTAGAGATTTGAAGGGGGCGCGCCTGGATTCACCCCTCCACTTT
CDR3 protein: CSARDLKGARLDSPLHF

J gene: TRBJ2-5
D gene: -
V gene: TRBV11-2
clone size: few
CDR3 DNA: TGTGCCAGCAGCTTAGACGCAGGGAGGGAGACCCAGTACTTC
CDR3 protein: CASSLDAGRETQYF

J gene: TRBJ2-5
D gene: -
V gene: TRBV20-1
clone size: -
CDR3 DNA: TGCAGTGCTAGAGATCGATGGCAGCAAGAGACCCAGTACTTC
CDR3 protein: CSARDRWQQETQYF

J gene: TRBJ1-5
D gene: -
V gene: TRBV6-2/TRBV6-3
clone size: -
CDR3 DNA: TGTGCCAGCCAAAAATATCTCAATCAGCCCCAGCATTTT
CDR3 protein: CASQKYLNQPQHF

J gene: TRBJ1-1
D gene: -
V gene: TRBV5-1
clone size: many
CDR3 DNA: TGCGCCAGCAGCTATGAGACAACTAACACTGAAGCTTTCTTT
CDR3 protein: CASSYETTNTEAFF

J gene: TRBJ2-5
D gene: TRBD2
V gene: TRBV28
clone size: -
CDR3 DNA: TGTGCCAGCATCCGGCTAGCGGGAGGGACCCAGTACTTC
CDR3 protein: CASIRLAGGTQYF

J gene: TRBJ1-5
D gene: -
V gene: TRBV28
clone size: many
CDR3 DNA: TGTGCCAGCAGTTTGAATTTGGGGAATAGGCATCAGCCCCAGCATTTT
CDR3 protein: CASSLNLGNRHQPQHF

J gene: TRBJ2-7
D gene: -
V gene: TRBV30
clone size: few
CDR3 DNA: TGTGCCTGGACCCCGGGACTGGGGGCCTACGAGCAGTACTTC
CDR3 protein: CAWTPGLGAYEQYF

J gene: TRBJ1-6
D gene: -
V gene: TRBV11-1
clone size: few
CDR3 DNA: TGTGCCAGCAGCCACAAGGGAAATAATTCACCCCTCCACTTT
CDR3 protein: CASSHKGNNSPLHF

J gene: TRBJ1-1
D gene: -
V gene: TRBV5-4
clone size: many
CDR3 DNA: TGTGCCAGCAGCCGGGATTCAAGGAACACTGAAGCTTTCTTT
CDR3 protein: CASSRDSRNTEAFF

J gene: TRBJ2-2
D gene: -
V gene: TRBV30
clone size: -
CDR3 DNA: TGTGCCTGGAGTGTTGCTGAGGGGGGGCGCGGCACCGGGGAGCTGTTTTTT
CDR3 protein: CAWSVAEGGRGTGELFF